Below, one T cell receptor (beta chain) is given with its context. A multiplex PCR was run with 60 Vbeta primers and 13 Jbeta primers. Profiled with immunoSEQ multiplex PCR; TCRdb holds only in-frame clones, not every one. The table shows some 130,000 clones, with about three fifths occurring only once. These data belong to a study of cytomegalovirus exposure and HLA in healthy donors. The junction had 6 bases not matched to a gene; V was cut back by 2 bases and J by 1 base. Germline CDR1 SEHNR, CDR2 FQNEAQ (reference sequence). CDR3 length: 16 amino acids. Material: PBMCs. The rearrangement links TRBV7-9 to TRBJ2-5; 8 positions agree with TRBD2. This clonotype was obtained from a middle-aged man in good health and CMV-seropositive. CDR3 loop: CASSLLGRGGQETQYF. The CDR3 coding sequence is TGTGCCAGCAGCTTATTGGGACGGGGGGGCCAAGAGACCCAGTACTTC.